The present T cell receptor (beta chain) was sequenced within a study of blood T cell repertoires in COVID-19. Study at large: Samples taken during acute and convalescent COVID-19 were collected in the United States, Italy and Spain.

Authors' analysis steps: The assay estimated nucleated cells by amplifying reference gene primers. TCRdb's copy holds only in-frame clones and misses some; the assay was immunoSEQ multiplex PCR. That table is the source of V, J and clone size, and D and trimming were worked out from the DNA. The sample records fewer than 200,000 clones, more than 80% being singletons. Trimming removed 6 bases from V and 3 bases from J, with 6 bases in between. In germline, CDR1 is MNHEY, CDR2 SVGAGI. This CDR3 is 11 amino acids long. The receptor comes from a woman between 55 and 75 years old with acute or convalescent COVID-19. V gene TRBV6-5 combines with J gene TRBJ2-7; no clear D gene. Specimen: peripheral blood. The CDR3, as DNA: TGTGCCAGCAGCCCCCGCTACGAGCAGTACTTC. This codes for CASSPRYEQYF.